Shown below are 27 T cell receptor beta chains from a single sample sequenced in a study of Ad26.COV2.S vaccination and SARS-CoV-2 variants. Repertoires were generated with immunoSEQ multiplex PCR, while TCRdb's copy carries only in-frame clones and drops some. This table holds around 450,000 clones, nearly 90% found once. Treatment given: about 20 received Ad26.COV2.S at low or high dose, single or two shots; roughly five received placebo; per-sample allocation not given. Sampling occurred on day 63 after the first vaccine or placebo injection. This sample comprised peripheral blood, obtained in a trial of Ad26.COV2.S vaccine versus placebo. The source of these receptors is a person aged 18-60 years who received the Ad26.COV2.S COVID-19 vaccine or a placebo.

The chain has TRBV7-9 and TRBJ2-5; D is possibly TRBD1 (5 bases). The CDR3 is made up of 16 amino acids. The ends were cut back, 2 bases at V and 0 bases at J, with 13 bases in the middle. Per the germline V gene, CDR1 is SEHNR and CDR2 is FQNEAQ (reference sequence). For the CDR3, the DNA is TGTGCCAGCAGCTTATCTCCGCAGGGATACCAAGAGACCCAGTACTTC. Translating gives CASSLSPQGYQETQYF.

This sequence joins TRBV11-2 and TRBJ1-1, with D tentatively TRBD1 (5 bases). CDR1 and CDR2 from the germline V gene are SGHAT and FQNNGV. This CDR3 contains 16 residues. Trimming shortened V by 5 bases and J by 0 bases, and 16 bases separated the two germline ends. DNA for the CDR3: TGTGCCAGCAGCCCTAGACAGACGTCCATGAACACTGAAGCTTTCTTT. Translation gives CASSPRQTSMNTEAFF.

The V gene is TRBV24-1, the J gene TRBJ2-1; 12 bases map to TRBD2. V lost 5 bases and J lost 4; bases outside the gene matches: 8. This CDR3 is 17 amino acids long. From germline, CDR1 is KGHDR and CDR2 SFDVKD. This CDR3 is CATSAASGGGRYNEQFF. CDR3 coding DNA: TGTGCCACCAGTGCGGCTAGCGGGGGGGGAAGGTACAATGAGCAGTTCTTC.

The chain employs TRBV7-8 and TRBJ1-6; D uncertain. Germline V CDR1 and CDR2: SGHVS, FQNEAQ. V was pared by 2 bases and J by 2 bases, with 4 bases between. The CDR3 totals 14 residues. The CDR3 bases are TGTGCCAGCAGCTTACTTACCTATAATTCACCCCTCCACTTT. It codes for CASSLLTYNSPLHF. Supplemented by reference TRBV7-8 and TRBJ1-6, the full variable domain reads GAGVSQSPRYKVAKRGQDVALRCDPISGHVSLFWYQQALGQGPEFLTYFQNEAQLDKSGLPSDRFFAERPEGSVSTLKIQRTQQEDSAVYLCASSLLTYNSPLHFGNGTRLTVT.

The rearrangement links TRBV18 to TRBJ2-1, with 8 positions matching TRBD2. The V gene's germline CDR1 is KGHSH and CDR2 LQKENI. The CDR3 loop spans 17 amino acids. Losses at the gene ends were 3 bases for V and 3 bases for J; bases not matched to a gene: 10. The CDR3 spells CASSPPIAGRVYNEQFF. DNA for the CDR3: TGTGCCAGCTCACCGCCCATAGCGGGAAGGGTCTACAATGAGCAGTTCTTC.

The chain has TRBV5-6 and TRBJ1-5; D might be TRBD1 (5 bases). This CDR3 spans 14 amino acids. Germline-derived CDR1 and CDR2 are SGHDT and YYEEEE. V shed 4 bases and J shed 5 bases, with 13 bases lying between them. The CDR3, as DNA: TGTGCCAGCAGCGCGACGGGGGTAGATCAGCCCCAGCATTTT. Amino acids: CASSATGVDQPQHF. Drawing the rest from reference TRBV5-6 and TRBJ1-5, the complete variable domain is DAGVTQSPTHLIKTRGQQVTLRCSPKSGHDTVSWYQQALGQGPQFIFQYYEEEERQRGNFPDRFSGHQFPNYSSELNVNALLLGDSALYLCASSATGVDQPQHFGDGTRLSIL.

This rearrangement joins TRBV4-3 to TRBJ1-1; unclear D gene. CDR1 is LGHNA, CDR2 YSLEER, per germline. Between the trimmed V and J ends, which lost 2 bases and 1 base, there was a span of 8 bases. CDR3 size: 14 residues. The CDR3 here is CASSQMPGNTEAFF. The CDR3 DNA reads as TGCGCCAGCAGCCAAATGCCAGGGAACACTGAAGCTTTCTTT.

The rearrangement links TRBV19 to TRBJ2-2; 14 bases line up with TRBD2. CDR1 LNHDA and CDR2 SQIVND come from the germline V gene (reference sequence). This CDR3 is built from 14 residues. The junction had 11 bases not matched to a gene; V was cut back by 11 bases and J by 12 bases. Here the CDR3 DNA reads TGTGCCGTGGCGCCCGGGACTAGCGGGAGTAAGCTGTTTTTT. Translation gives CAVAPGTSGSKLFF.

This clone was picked up one time. Other DNA sequences in this sample translate to the same CDR3. This chain uses TRBV18 with TRBJ1-6; D is uncertain. This CDR3 spans 15 amino acids. CDR1 is KGHSH, CDR2 LQKENI, per germline. Trimming left V 2 bases short and J 7 bases short, with 12 bases between. The DNA of the CDR3 is TGTGCCAGCTCACCAAGGGTGGACCGGAATTCACCCCTCCACTTT. Protein product: CASSPRVDRNSPLHF.

The J gene is TRBJ1-4, the V gene TRBV4-1; D possibly corresponds to TRBD1 (6 bases). V was trimmed by 3 bases and J by 8 bases, leaving 16 bases between them. Germline loops: CDR1 MGHRA, CDR2 YSYEKL. This CDR3 is built from 15 residues. Here the CDR3 DNA reads TGCGCCAGCAGCCACCCGCCCGGGGGCAGGGAAAAACTGTTTTTT. Its translation: CASSHPPGGREKLFF.

The chain is built from TRBV19 and TRBJ1-2, with 7 bases lining up with TRBD1. The CDR3 runs 18 residues. The V gene end was trimmed by 7 bases and the J gene end by 2 bases; junction bases not matched to a gene: 19. CDR1 is LNHDA, CDR2 SQIVND, per germline (reference sequence). CDR3 nucleotides: TGTGCCAGTAATTCTCCGAGACAGGGCCTCCCCAGGAACTATGGCTACACCTTC. It encodes CASNSPRQGLPRNYGYTF.

The chain links TRBV3-1 (or the pseudogene TRBV3-2) to TRBJ2-5, with D possibly matching TRBD2 (6 bases). This CDR3 comprises 16 residues. The V gene's germline CDR1 is LGHDT and CDR2 YNNKEL (reference sequence). Trimming stripped 3 bases from V and 7 bases from J, with 21 bases between. This CDR3 reads CASSHFRDFLAGTQYF. Here the CDR3 DNA reads TGTGCCAGCAGCCATTTCCGGGACTTCCTGGCGGGGACCCAGTACTTC.

The chain has TRBV10-3 and TRBJ1-1; the match to TRBD1 covers 9 bases. CDR1 and CDR2 from the germline V gene are ENHRY and SYGVKD. This CDR3 spans 16 amino acids. The J segment lost 3 bases and the V segment lost 4 bases, leaving 9 bases of the junction unmatched. The DNA of the CDR3 is TGTGCCATCAGTGCCTGGACAGGGGAAGGAGACACTGAAGCTTTCTTT. Protein product: CAISAWTGEGDTEAFF.

This chain links TRBV15 with TRBJ2-7, with D unresolved. The CDR3 length is 13 residues. The germline gives CDR1 LNHNV, CDR2 YYDKDF (reference sequence). V gave up 0 bases and J gave up 6 bases, with 9 bases separating them. CDR3 in DNA: TGTGCCACCAGCAGAGACCCAGCGCGCGAGCAGTACGTC. Translation: CATSRDPAREQYV.

The gene calls are TRBV28 and TRBJ2-1; 8 nucleotides line up with TRBD1. V shed 8 bases, J shed 4 bases, and the junction held 10 bases outside the gene matches. This CDR3 is 15 amino acids long. Germline loops: CDR1 MDHEN, CDR2 SYDVKM. CDR3 sequence reads: CASDPRQGRYNEQFF. DNA for the CDR3: TGTGCCAGCGACCCGAGACAGGGGAGGTACAATGAGCAGTTCTTC.

The V and J genes are TRBV6-1 and TRBJ1-1; TRBD1 aligns across 11 bases. Germline CDR1 MNHNS, CDR2 SASEGT. V was pared by 4 bases and J by 5 bases, with 9 bases of the junction left unmatched. This CDR3 contains 16 residues. This chain's CDR3 is CASSVSGQGARTEAFF. Here the CDR3 DNA reads TGTGCCAGCAGTGTATCAGGACAGGGGGCGCGGACTGAAGCTTTCTTT.

The chain is built from TRBV18 and TRBJ1-1; TRBD1 agrees at 7 bases. The CDR3 has 13 residues. The V segment lost 3 bases and the J segment 5 bases; nucleotides outside the gene matches: 3. Germline V gives CDR1 KGHSH, CDR2 LQKENI. The CDR3 reads CASSPQTGTEAFF. CDR3 in DNA: TGTGCCAGCTCACCCCAGACAGGGACTGAAGCTTTCTTT.

A few counts support this clone. The CDR3 spells CASRLQGNDAYGYTF. Written as DNA, the CDR3 is TGCGCCAGCAGGCTACAGGGAAATGACGCCTATGGCTACACCTTC. The chain recombines TRBV5-1 with TRBJ1-2; possible D gene TRBD1, 6 bases. Germline CDR1 and CDR2: SGHRS and YFSETQ. The germline V and J ends were trimmed by 5 bases and 4 bases, with 18 bases remaining between them. The CDR3 runs 15 residues.

The chain uses TRBV7-9 and TRBJ2-2; possible D gene TRBD1, 5 bases. V dropped 5 bases and J dropped 7 bases, with 17 bases sitting between them. This CDR3 comprises 15 residues. Germline CDR1 is SEHNR and CDR2 is FQNEAQ (reference sequence). The CDR3 sequence: CASSPGHGRVGELFF. The CDR3 nucleotides read TGTGCCAGCAGCCCAGGACACGGTAGAGTCGGGGAGCTGTTTTTT.

CDR3 loop: CASSRGPGTGANEQFF. CDR3 DNA: TGCGCCAGCAGCCGTGGACCCGGGACAGGGGCCAATGAGCAGTTCTTC. The J gene is TRBJ2-1, the V gene TRBV4-3; 10 nucleotides match TRBD1. Per germline, CDR1 LGHNA and CDR2 YSLEER. V dropped 4 bases and J dropped 6; count of bases not matched to a gene: 9. This CDR3 has 16 amino acids.

This rearrangement joins TRBV5-1 to TRBJ2-1; TRBD2 matches 11 bases. The germline V gene has CDR1 SGHRS and CDR2 YFSETQ. The CDR3 is 17 residues long. The ends lost 7 bases at V and 9 bases at J; junction bases unmatched: 18. The CDR3 DNA follows: TGCGCCAGCTCCCCGGGCGTGGCTAGCGGGGGGCCGGGTGAGCAGTTCTTC. Amino acids: CASSPGVASGGPGEQFF.

The chain carries TRBV7-2 and TRBJ2-5, with D unresolved. The CDR3 length is 13 residues. CDR1 SGHTA and CDR2 FQGNSA come from the germline V gene. The germline V and J ends were trimmed by 1 base and 1 base, with 4 bases remaining between them. The DNA of the CDR3 is TGTGCCAGCAGCTTAGTTGGCCAAGAGACCCAGTACTTC. Translating gives CASSLVGQETQYF.

This clone was seen just once. The rearrangement links TRBV9 to TRBJ1-6, with D hard to call. CDR3 length: 14 residues. Germline CDR1 is SGDLS and CDR2 is YYNGEE. V dropped 0 bases and J dropped 8 bases, with 9 bases sitting between them. In nucleotides, the CDR3 is TGTGCCAGCAGCGTAGTGGCCAGCGATTCACCCCTCCACTTT. Its protein product is CASSVVASDSPLHF.

V usage is TRBV5-8 and J usage is TRBJ1-5; D is possibly TRBD1 (5 bases). The CDR3 totals 14 residues. Germline V gene sequence: CDR1 SGHTS, CDR2 YDEGEE. V lost 0 bases to trimming and J lost 5 bases, with 9 bases between them. The CDR3 reads CASSLAPGDQPQHF. In DNA, the CDR3 is TGTGCCAGCAGCTTGGCCCCGGGGGATCAGCCCCAGCATTTT.

V is TRBV4-1 and J is TRBJ1-2; D possibly corresponds to TRBD1 (6 bases). Deletions cut 2 bases from V and 2 bases from J, with 9 bases between. The germline V gene encodes CDR1 MGHRA and CDR2 YSYEKL. The CDR3 has 14 amino acids. The CDR3 here is CASSQRDNNYGYTF. The CDR3, as DNA: TGCGCCAGCAGCCAACGGGACAACAACTATGGCTACACCTTC.

This chain connects TRBV4-2 to TRBJ1-2, with 7 positions matching TRBD1. The CDR3 extends over 15 amino acids. Germline assignment: CDR1 LGHNA and CDR2 YNFKEQ. The V and J ends lost 2 bases and 6 bases, in that order; junction bases with no gene match: 9. CDR3 region: CASSQTIDRANGYTF. CDR3 DNA sequence: TGTGCCAGCAGCCAAACAATCGACAGGGCAAATGGCTACACCTTC.

For this clone: The identical CDR3 is also encoded by other nucleotide sequences in the sample. The chain combines TRBV5-1 with TRBJ1-4, with no clear D. The germline V gene has CDR1 SGHRS and CDR2 YFSETQ. V lost 0 bases and J 7 bases, leaving 7 bases between the germline ends. The CDR3 spans 13 residues. Here the CDR3 DNA reads TGCGCCAGCAGCTTGGGAGGTGGTGAAAAACTGTTTTTT. Translation: CASSLGGGEKLFF. Filled out from reference TRBV5-1 and TRBJ1-4, the complete variable domain reads KAGVTQTPRYLIKTRGQQVTLSCSPISGHRSVSWYQQTPGQGLQFLFEYFSETQRNKGNFPGRFSGRQFSNSRSEMNVSTLELGDSALYLCASSLGGGEKLFFGSGTQLSVL.